This record concerns one T cell receptor (beta chain) sequence. It has no known antigen specificity. Nothing much larger sits one base from this clone, and base qualities are not available. Receptors were amplified or captured by the immunoSEQ multiplex PCR assay. TCRdb limited this immuneACCESS table to in-frame rearrangements with V and J called. A share of clones is missing; checked studies link under half to unresolved V genes, and the rest is unexplained. Across this sample there are about 80,000 clones, with roughly 98% seen only once. The ten largest clonotypes hold roughly 0.15% of the sample. The data originate from a study of technical replicates of blood from a handful of donors (dated by TCRdb to between 2016 and 2019). The CDR1 and CDR2 encoded by the germline V gene (reference sequence) are LNHDA and SQIVND. Trimming leaves V shorter by 8 bases and J shorter by 5 bases, with the junction holding 12 bases beyond the gene matches. Including cysteine and phenylalanine, the CDR3 has 16 amino acids. Only the CDR3 part of the read is kept: 48 bases, read in frame from the first base.

Input material: T cells isolated from PBMCs. The receptor was isolated from a human donor in good health. Here the chain combines TRBV19 and TRBJ1-5; 10 central bases correspond to TRBD1. The CDR3 region reads CASRSRQGADDQPQHF. The nucleotide sequence reads as follows: TGTGCCAGTCGATCAAGACAGGGGGCGGATGATCAGCCCCAGCATTTT. Joined to the reference TRBV19 and TRBJ1-5 proteins, this CDR3 gives the full variable domain: DGGITQSPKYLFRKEGQNVTLSCEQNLNHDAMYWYRQDPGQGLRLIYYSQIVNDFQKGDIAEGYSVSREKKESFPLTVTSAQKNPTAFYLCASRSRQGADDQPQHFGDGTRLSIL.